This T cell receptor (beta chain) was obtained from a study of pediatric ulcerative colitis. Comments on this clone: Its antigen is still unknown.

The rectum was sampled with one to two pinch biopsies at colonoscopy. Before the diagnostic colonoscopy, ulcerative colitis patients were free of immunosuppressive medication. Study results and limitations: This repertoire reflects total lymphocytes rather than subpopulations like regulatory T cells.

CDR1 SEHNR and CDR2 FQNEAQ come from the germline V gene (reference sequence). The length of the CDR3 is 12 residues. V was shortened by 7 bases and J by 9 bases, with 13 bases between the two germline ends. The protocol was immunoSEQ multiplex PCR, while the TCRdb copy is restricted to in-frame clones and leaves out a portion. The sample has tens of thousands of clones; about 79% are singletons. The rearrangement uses TRBV7-9 and TRBJ2-1, with D possibly TRBD2 on 5 matching bases. This receptor was taken from a girl aged 5 to 17 with moderate ulcerative colitis. Input material: gut tissue. The CDR3 loop reads CASTPAAGEQFF. The DNA of the CDR3 is TGTGCCAGCACCCCCGCGGCGGGTGAGCAGTTCTTC.